This T cell receptor (beta chain) was identified in a study of blood T cell repertoires in COVID-19. Study details: COVID-19 samples collected from the United States, Italy and Spain covered acute and convalescent phases. In each case, the material was cDNA or gDNA derived from T cells, B-cell-depleted T cells, or PBMCs.

This CDR3 region has 12 residues. V was trimmed by 2 bases and J by 3 bases, leaving 7 bases between them. Per the germline V gene, CDR1 is GTSNPN and CDR2 is SVGIG (reference sequence). Original processing methods: Reference gene primer amplification gave estimated nucleated cell counts. The table came from immunoSEQ multiplex PCR; TCRdb's copy has only in-frame clones and leaves some out. V, J and clone size derive from that table, while D and trimming were established from the DNA sequence. This table holds 150,000 to 200,000 clones, over 80% found once. Material for sequencing was peripheral blood. This TCR was recovered from a woman between 45 and 60 years old with acute or convalescent COVID-19. V is TRBV30 and J is TRBJ1-1; D remains ambiguous. CDR3 region: CAWSPADTEAFF. The CDR3 nucleotides are TGTGCCTGGAGTCCCGCGGACACTGAAGCTTTCTTT.